This passage covers 14 T cell receptor beta chains from one sample sequenced in a study of blood T cell repertoires in COVID-19. The protocol was immunoSEQ multiplex PCR, while the TCRdb copy is restricted to in-frame clones and leaves out a portion. The sample has under 250,000 clones; about 86% are singletons. What was sequenced was peripheral blood. The origin of the receptors is a man aged 55 to 70 with acute or convalescent COVID-19.

This clone was seen just once. This chain uses TRBV5-5 with TRBJ2-2, with D uncertain. The CDR3 spans 16 residues. Germline V lookup: CDR1 SGHKS, CDR2 YYEKEE (reference sequence). The V and J ends lost 0 bases and 0 bases respectively, with 9 bases between them. CDR3 region: CASSLVATSNTGELFF. The CDR3 DNA reads TGTGCCAGCAGCTTGGTGGCGACTTCGAACACCGGGGAGCTGTTTTTT.

With regard to this clone: Its ends do not fully match the called genes, so a read error is possible. The V and J genes are TRBV7-7 and TRBJ2-5, with 7 bases matching TRBD1. The germline gives CDR1 SSHAT, CDR2 FNYEAQ (reference sequence). The CDR3 is 16 residues long. CDR3 DNA sequence: TGTGCTAGCAGCGAGGGGGACAGAGGTTACCAAGAGACCCAGTACTTC. Translated: CASSEGDRGYQETQYF.

The genes are TRBV6-5 and TRBJ1-1, with TRBD1 matching 8 bases. CDR1 and CDR2 from the germline V gene are MNHEY and SVGAGI. The CDR3 runs to 15 residues. The trim removed 7 bases at V and 0 bases at J, leaving 7 bases unmatched. CDR3 sequence: CASNPGTGLNTEAFF. DNA of the CDR3: TGTGCCAGCAACCCCGGGACAGGTTTGAACACTGAAGCTTTCTTT.

This rearrangement joins TRBV6-2 or TRBV6-3 to TRBJ1-2; TRBD1 aligns across 7 bases. Germline V lookup: CDR1 MNHEY, CDR2 SVGEGT. With 7 bases clipped from V and 3 bases from J, the junction kept 5 bases outside the gene matches. This CDR3 has 13 residues. In nucleotides, the CDR3 is TGTGCCAGCAACCCGGGACAGTACTATGGCTACACCTTC. This translates into CASNPGQYYGYTF.

The CDR3 DNA reads as TGTGCCTGGAGAGGACAGGGGAGGTTGTACGAGCAGTACTTC. This sequence encodes CAWRGQGRLYEQYF. V is TRBV30 and J is TRBJ2-7; TRBD1 matches 9 bases. V trimming: 3 bases; J trimming: 4 bases; junction bases outside the gene matches: 7. The CDR3 totals 14 residues. The germline V gene encodes CDR1 GTSNPN and CDR2 SVGIG (reference sequence).

This clone was counted once. This chain uses TRBV18 with TRBJ2-1, with 14 bases that match TRBD2. There are 19 residues in the CDR3. The V and J ends lost 3 bases and 3 bases, in that order; junction bases with no gene match: 10. Germline CDR1 KGHSH, CDR2 LQKENI. CDR3 DNA: TGTGCCAGCTCACCTCTGGGACTAGCGGGAGCTCTTCTCTACAATGAGCAGTTCTTC. Its translation is CASSPLGLAGALLYNEQFF.

This clone was counted a few times. This chain joins TRBV7-9 and TRBJ2-2, with D uncertain. This CDR3 spans 13 amino acids. The germline V gene has CDR1 SEHNR and CDR2 FQNEAQ (reference sequence). V was trimmed by 1 base and J by 5 bases, leaving 5 bases between them. For the CDR3, the DNA is TGTGCCAGCAGCTTAGATCGTACCGGGGAGCTGTTTTTT. This encodes CASSLDRTGELFF. The full variable domain, rest sourced from reference TRBV7-9 and TRBJ2-2, is DTGVSQNPRHKITKRGQNVTFRCDPISEHNRLYWYRQTLGQGPEFLTYFQNEAQLEKSRLLSDRFSAERPKGSFSTLEIQRTEQGDSAMYLCASSLDRTGELFFGEGSRLTVL.

The chain links TRBV7-9 to TRBJ1-3; D gene ambiguous. Trimming took off 5 bases at V and 8 bases at J, with 16 bases between the two ends. The CDR3 has 14 residues. Germline V gives CDR1 SEHNR, CDR2 FQNEAQ (reference sequence). In nucleotides, the CDR3 is TGTGCCAGCAGCGGGCAATATCTCAGCCACACCATATATTTT. This encodes CASSGQYLSHTIYF. The variable domain in full, completed from reference TRBV7-9 and TRBJ1-3, reads DTGVSQNPRHKITKRGQNVTFRCDPISEHNRLYWYRQTLGQGPEFLTYFQNEAQLEKSRLLSDRFSAERPKGSFSTLEIQRTEQGDSAMYLCASSGQYLSHTIYFGEGSWLTVV.

This chain uses TRBV7-9 with TRBJ1-1, with 10 bases aligning to TRBD1. CDR1 is SEHNR and CDR2 is FQNEAQ in the germline V gene (reference sequence). V lost 6 bases and J lost 5; bases outside the gene matches: 9. The CDR3 totals 15 residues. The CDR3 DNA follows: TGTGCCAGCAGGGCAGGGACAGGGGTTTCTACTGAAGCTTTCTTT. Amino acids: CASRAGTGVSTEAFF.

This clone was detected a few times. The chain is built from TRBV4-3 and TRBJ1-2; D call uncertain. Deletions cut 7 bases from V and 8 bases from J, with 23 bases between. Germline CDR1 reads LGHNA; CDR2 reads YSLEER. This CDR3 comprises 15 residues. In DNA form, the CDR3 reads TGCGCCAGCAACCCAAGTGTCCGGAGCGCGGGGGGCTACACCTTC. Protein product: CASNPSVRSAGGYTF.

This clone was seen a few times. Other DNA sequences in this specimen translate into the identical CDR3. This chain links TRBV7-3 with TRBJ2-3; TRBD1 matches at 10 bases. CDR1 is SGHTA, CDR2 FQGTGA, per germline. This CDR3 comprises 15 residues. After removal of 5 bases from V and 3 bases from J, the junction contained 5 bases not matched to a gene. The CDR3 DNA sequence: TGTGCCAGCAGCCCGGACAGGGGGAAAACAGATACGCAGTATTTT. Protein product: CASSPDRGKTDTQYF.

This sequence joins TRBV5-1 and TRBJ2-3, with TRBD2 identical over 13 bases. V shed 3 bases, J shed 0 bases, and the junction held 10 bases outside the gene matches. The CDR3 has 19 residues. Germline V gives CDR1 SGHRS, CDR2 YFSETQ. The CDR3 region has the DNA TGCGCCAGCAGCTCAATACCTACTAGCGGGAGGGGTAGCACAGATACGCAGTATTTT. Protein product: CASSSIPTSGRGSTDTQYF.

This clone has just a few counts. V is TRBV7-8 and J is TRBJ1-1; no firm D call. The CDR3 extends over 12 amino acids. CDR1 is SGHVS and CDR2 is FQNEAQ in the germline V gene. Trimming cost V 5 bases and J 8 bases, with 12 bases left between them. This CDR3 is CASSPRALEAFF. The CDR3 DNA is TGTGCCAGCAGCCCCCGCGCACTCGAAGCTTTCTTT.

This clone was counted a few times. The gene calls are TRBV6-5 and TRBJ1-6; weak D call: TRBD1 (6 bases). The CDR3 has 14 amino acids. From germline, CDR1 is MNHEY and CDR2 SVGAGI. V shed 7 bases and J shed 3 bases, with 10 bases lying between them. The CDR3 DNA is TGTGCCAGCAAACAGGACAGCTATAATTCACCCCTCCACTTT. This sequence encodes CASKQDSYNSPLHF.